This TCR beta chain was found in a study of breast tumors, draining lymph nodes, adjacent tissues. Study results and limitations: Tumors had less TCR diversity than lymph nodes, more than nontumor tissue. Data fit most tumor T cells coming from lymph node, expanding in tumor.

The lymph nodes were axillary draining lymph nodes from breast cancer patients. TCRdb re-derived calls from the multiplex PCR reads in MiXCR, one entry per CDR3 protein. The sample lists nearly 200,000 distinct CDR3 sequences, 31% occurring once. Germline V gene lookup returns CDR1 SSHAT and CDR2 FNYEAQ (reference sequence). There are 14 residues in the CDR3. This clonotype was seen at least ten times. Antigen: not known. At one end the junction does not follow the germline gene, possibly because of a read error. Sequencing used axillary lymph node tissue. This receptor was taken from a female donor with breast cancer. Some clones in this sample may be carry-over from other donors' samples. The chain combines TRBV7-7 with TRBJ2-5, with TRBD2 matching 7 bases. The CDR3 is CASSLTLAAETQYF. Written as DNA, the CDR3 is TGTGCTAGCAGTTTAACCCTAGCGGCAGAGACCCAGTACTTC.